Each of the 17 T cell receptor beta chains below was sequenced from the same sample in a study of blood T cell repertoires in COVID-19. Sequencing was performed with immunoSEQ multiplex PCR; in TCRdb, only in-frame clones are kept and a portion is missing. The table records 250,000 to 300,000 clones, roughly 80% of them present only once. Sequencing used PBMCs or T cells enriched from blood (not recorded which). Every receptor here comes from a man in his forties who had been exposed to COVID-19.

The genes are TRBV2 and TRBJ2-4; D not certain. This CDR3 has 13 residues. Germline assignment: CDR1 SNHLY and CDR2 FYNNEI. The V end lost 5 bases, the J end lost 8 bases, and 13 bases lay between the germline ends. This CDR3 is CASSRDNYDIQYF. The CDR3 region has the DNA TGTGCCAGCAGTCGAGACAATTATGACATTCAGTACTTC. Variable domain in full (rest from reference TRBV2 and TRBJ2-4): EPEVTQTPSHQVTQMGQEVILRCVPISNHLYFYWYRQILGQKVEFLVSFYNNEISEKSEIFDDQFSVERPDGSNFTLKIRSTKLEDSAMYFCASSRDNYDIQYFGAGTRLSVL.

The V gene is TRBV2, the J gene TRBJ1-5; D is unresolved. The CDR3 loop spans 14 amino acids. V was clipped by 8 bases and J by 0 bases, with 11 bases between them. Per the germline V gene, CDR1 is SNHLY and CDR2 is FYNNEI. The CDR3 region has the DNA TGTGCCAGCTCGGGAAGCACTAGCAATCAGCCCCAGCATTTT. Residues: CASSGSTSNQPQHF.

The count of this clone is one. The chain recombines TRBV5-4 with TRBJ2-7; the D is unclear. The CDR3 contains 15 residues. Germline V CDR1 and CDR2: SGHNT, YYREEE (reference sequence). V lost 0 bases and J 2 bases, leaving 12 bases between the germline ends. CDR3 loop: CASSLVDGPTYEQYF. In nucleotides, the CDR3 is TGTGCCAGCAGCTTGGTTGATGGGCCCACCTACGAGCAGTACTTC.

The chain has TRBV5-4 and TRBJ2-7, with TRBD2 matching over 7 bases. This CDR3 is built from 17 residues. The junction had 10 bases not matched to a gene; V was cut back by 1 base and J by 0 bases. CDR1 and CDR2 from the germline V gene are SGHNT and YYREEE (reference sequence). The CDR3 here is CASSLPMGRGSSYEQYF. For the CDR3, the DNA is TGTGCCAGCAGCTTGCCAATGGGGCGGGGGTCCTCCTACGAGCAGTACTTC.

There are a few counts of this clone. This may be a read error: a much more frequent sequence differs by one nucleotide. The V call is TRBV9, the J call TRBJ1-5, with TRBD1 matching 7 bases. Germline V gene sequence: CDR1 SGDLS, CDR2 YYNGEE. Unmatched junction bases numbered 1, after V lost 3 bases and J lost 4 bases. CDR3 length equals 13 residues. The CDR3 nucleotides are TGTGCCAGCAGCGAGACAGGGAATCAGCCCCAGCATTTT. It yields the protein CASSETGNQPQHF.

The chain joins TRBV6-2 or TRBV6-3 to TRBJ1-5; the D gene is possibly TRBD1 (6 bases). V was shortened by 4 bases and J by 13 bases, with 11 bases between the two germline ends. The CDR3 length is 11 residues. From germline, CDR1 is MNHEY and CDR2 SVGEGT. The CDR3 here is CASSSRQAQHF. The DNA of the CDR3 is TGTGCCAGCAGTTCCCGACAGGCTCAGCATTTT.

In this sample, this clone turned up once. The V call is TRBV6-5, the J call TRBJ2-7; the match to TRBD2 covers 13 bases. Germline lookup yields CDR1 MNHEY and CDR2 SVGAGI. Trimming at V came to 9 bases and at J to 6 bases, leaving 5 bases not matched to a gene. The CDR3 is made up of 13 amino acids. CDR3 loop: CASRGLAGVEQYF. In DNA, the CDR3 is TGTGCCAGTAGAGGACTAGCGGGAGTCGAGCAGTACTTC.

This clone was counted a few times. The gene calls are TRBV24-1 and TRBJ2-1, with D tentatively TRBD2 (7 bases). Germline CDR1 reads KGHDR; CDR2 reads SFDVKD. V dropped 3 bases and J dropped 9 bases, with 17 bases sitting between them. The CDR3 has 15 amino acids. The CDR3 DNA sequence: TGTGCCACCAGTGATCCCTACAAGGGGGGGAGTGAGCAGTTCTTC. It specifies CATSDPYKGGSEQFF.

This rearrangement joins TRBV29-1 to TRBJ1-1; 8 positions agree with TRBD1. The CDR3 runs to 13 residues. The germline V gene has CDR1 SQVTM and CDR2 ANQGSEA. J was trimmed by 5 bases and V by 6 bases; bases with no gene match: 8. CDR3 in amino acids: CSVRQGSVTEAFF. The CDR3 coding sequence is TGCAGCGTGAGACAGGGGTCGGTGACTGAAGCTTTCTTT.

The chain links TRBV3-1 (or the pseudogene TRBV3-2) to TRBJ2-2; no reliable D call. The germline V and J ends were trimmed by 1 base and 4 bases, with 7 bases remaining between them. This CDR3 spans 14 amino acids. Germline CDR1 LGHDT, CDR2 YNNKEL (reference sequence). The CDR3 DNA follows: TGTGCCAGCAGCCAAGCGGTTACCACCGGGGAGCTGTTTTTT. Translating it yields CASSQAVTTGELFF.

The rearrangement joins TRBV12-3 or TRBV12-4 to TRBJ2-1; no firm D call. The CDR3 spans 13 residues. V lost 1 base, J lost 9 bases, and 10 bases lay in between. The CDR3 region is CASSLVAVSEQFF. The CDR3 coding sequence is TGTGCCAGCAGTTTAGTGGCGGTCTCTGAGCAGTTCTTC.

This sequence joins TRBV5-1 and TRBJ1-4; D is perhaps TRBD1 (5 bases). The CDR3 runs 14 residues. CDR1 is SGHRS and CDR2 is YFSETQ in the germline V gene. Trimming cost V 3 bases and J 8 bases, with 14 bases left between them. The CDR3 loop is CASSWTRQGEKLFF. The CDR3 DNA sequence: TGCGCCAGCAGCTGGACAAGGCAAGGAGAAAAACTGTTTTTT.

V usage is TRBV5-6 and J usage is TRBJ2-1, with D hard to call. Germline lookup yields CDR1 SGHDT and CDR2 YYEEEE. V was shortened by 2 bases and J by 6 bases, with 15 bases between the two germline ends. The CDR3 loop spans 15 amino acids. The CDR3 DNA is TGTGCCAGCAGCTTTGGATATGAGGCCATCAATGAGCAGTTCTTC. Its translation is CASSFGYEAINEQFF.

The rearrangement joins TRBV3-1 (or the pseudogene TRBV3-2) to TRBJ2-2, with D maybe TRBD1 (6 bases). The CDR3 spans 16 residues. Germline V gene lookup returns CDR1 LGHDT and CDR2 YNNKEL (reference sequence). V lost 2 bases and J lost 0, with 10 bases in between. The CDR3 sequence: CASSQIGQSNTGELFF. DNA of the CDR3: TGTGCCAGCAGCCAAATAGGACAGTCGAACACCGGGGAGCTGTTTTTT.

The chain links TRBV4-2 to TRBJ1-2, with 9 bases matching TRBD1. Germline V lookup: CDR1 LGHNA, CDR2 YNFKEQ. The CDR3 contains 17 residues. V was pared by 4 bases and J by 3 bases, with 12 bases of the junction left unmatched. The CDR3 region is CASSRTPGTGFDYGYTF. The CDR3, as DNA: TGTGCCAGCAGCCGTACTCCCGGGACAGGGTTTGACTATGGCTACACCTTC.

This clone came up a few times. The genes are TRBV12-2 and TRBJ2-5; the DNA was not compared with TRBD2, the D call given in the table. TRBV12-2 is termed a pseudogene. The CDR3 has 13 amino acids. CDR3 DNA sequence: TGTGCAAGTCTCTCGTGGAGGTTGGAGACCCAGTACTTC. Translating it yields CASLSWRLETQYF.

The gene calls are TRBV10-2 and TRBJ2-3, with TRBD1 identical over 7 bases. The CDR3 extends over 14 amino acids. V was clipped by 10 bases and J by 4 bases; unmatched bases: 11. Germline CDR1 WSHSY, CDR2 SAAADI. The CDR3 sequence: CATATNRGSDTQYF. The DNA for the CDR3 is TGCGCCACCGCGACAAACAGGGGATCAGATACGCAGTATTTT.